These T cell receptor beta chains were read from a single sample in a study of control samples from healthy donors and cancer patients. Method: immunoSEQ multiplex PCR; TCRdb's copy keeps in-frame clones and lacks some. The table lists around 68,000 clones, 83% of them singletons. Sequenced: blood. The receptors here all came from a man in his sixties in good health. The CDR3 runs from the conserved cysteine through the conserved F or W. Each record gives: D gene, V gene, clone size, J gene, CDR3 protein, CDR3 DNA. The D gene is left open where the match is weak. Part of the rows lack a size; the others show once, few, many or a class for expanded clones.

D: NA
V: TRBV27
size: NA
J: TRBJ1-5
CDR3: CASSLAGYSNQPQHF
DNA: TGTGCCAGCAGTTTGGCCGGTTATAGCAATCAGCCCCAGCATTTT

D: TRBD1
V: TRBV12-3/TRBV12-4
size: once
J: TRBJ2-3
CDR3: CASSSGGIDTQYF
DNA: TGTGCCAGCAGTTCAGGGGGCATAGATACGCAGTATTTT

D: NA
V: TRBV6-5
size: NA
J: TRBJ1-1
CDR3: CASRDPGNTEAFF
DNA: TGTGCCAGCAGGGACCCAGGAAACACTGAAGCTTTCTTT

D: TRBD2
V: TRBV7-3
size: NA
J: TRBJ2-1
CDR3: CASSLVGTSGYNEQFF
DNA: TGTGCCAGCAGCTTAGTGGGGACTAGCGGTTACAATGAGCAGTTCTTC

D: NA
V: TRBV7-7
size: NA
J: TRBJ2-2
CDR3: CASSLGLGENGELFF
DNA: TGTGCCAGCAGCTTAGGGTTGGGCGAGAACGGGGAGCTGTTTTTT

D: TRBD2
V: TRBV19
size: NA
J: TRBJ2-2
CDR3: CASTPPSPLAGFTGELFF
DNA: TGTGCCAGTACCCCCCCCTCCCCTTTAGCGGGATTCACCGGGGAGCTGTTTTTT

D: NA
V: TRBV24-1
size: few
J: TRBJ2-7
CDR3: CATGQGPYEQYF
DNA: TGTGCCACGGGCCAGGGGCCCTACGAGCAGTACTTC

D: TRBD1
V: TRBV4-3
size: NA
J: TRBJ2-2
CDR3: CASSPQGRGELFF
DNA: TGCGCCAGCAGCCCACAGGGGCGCGGGGAGCTGTTTTTT

D: NA
V: TRBV7-2
size: once
J: TRBJ1-6
CDR3: CASSSQTGQRLHF
DNA: TGTGCCAGCAGCTCCCAGACGGGCCAGCGCCTCCACTTT

D: TRBD1
V: TRBV19
size: NA
J: TRBJ2-5
CDR3: CASSGTGEETQYF
DNA: TGTGCCAGTAGTGGGACAGGGGAAGAGACCCAGTACTTC

D: NA
V: TRBV6-5
size: NA
J: TRBJ1-6
CDR3: CASRRQAYNSPLHF
DNA: TGTGCCAGCAGAAGACAGGCTTATAATTCACCCCTCCACTTT

D: TRBD1
V: TRBV7-9
size: NA
J: TRBJ1-6
CDR3: CASSLSGTANSPLHF
DNA: TGTGCCAGCAGCCTCTCTGGGACAGCTAATTCACCCCTCCACTTT

D: NA
V: TRBV7-6
size: NA
J: TRBJ1-3
CDR3: CASSLRDGEYSGNTIYF
DNA: TGTGCCAGCAGCTTGAGGGACGGAGAATACTCTGGAAACACCATATATTTT

D: NA
V: TRBV6-1
size: few
J: TRBJ1-3
CDR3: CASSEVSGGSSGNTIYF
DNA: TGTGCCAGCAGTGAGGTCTCGGGGGGGTCCTCTGGAAACACCATATATTTT

D: TRBD2
V: TRBV5-1
size: NA
J: TRBJ2-1
CDR3: CASSLGRTSGRYNEQFF
DNA: TGCGCCAGCAGCTTGGGAAGGACTAGCGGGCGTTACAATGAGCAGTTCTTC

D: NA
V: TRBV12-3/TRBV12-4
size: NA
J: TRBJ2-7
CDR3: CASTRGSGLEQYF
DNA: TGTGCCAGCACCCGAGGGTCTGGGCTCGAGCAGTACTTC